These 18 T cell receptor beta chains were sequenced from one sample in a study of molecular identifiers for immune sequencing clone quantification (dated by TCRdb to the late 2010s). Library preparation used PCR. The sample was run on an Illumina MiSeq. The raw public reads went through TCRdb reprocessing: fastp at Q25, MiXCR clone calling, in-frame beta chains kept. When rows share a CDR3 protein, they turn into one entry using the most common DNA and genes. Here the sample has over 35,000 distinct CDR3 sequences; roughly 20% occur a single time. 7.1% of the sample belongs to the ten largest clones. Sequencing was performed on naive CD8+ T cells from blood, with Jurkat cell RNA spiked in. The meaning of the sample's cell subset or site label: FACS-sorted CD8+CD4-CCR7+CD45RA+ naive T cells. These receptor sequences come from a human donor in good health. Some libraries in this study had Jurkat cell RNA spiked in.

This clonotype was seen repeatedly, ten times or more. This chain connects TRBV10-3 to TRBJ2-3, with D perhaps matching TRBD2 (5 bases). Germline V lookup: CDR1 ENHRY, CDR2 SYGVKD. This CDR3 has 16 amino acids. Trimming removed 2 bases at V and 1 base at J, with 13 bases between. The CDR3 is CAISEEGALGTDTQYF. The CDR3 nucleotides are TGTGCCATCAGTGAGGAGGGAGCGCTTGGCACAGATACGCAGTATTTT.

This clonotype occurred many times. The chain couples TRBV6-2 or TRBV6-3 to TRBJ2-7, with D perhaps TRBD2 (6 bases). CDR1 and CDR2 from the germline V gene are MNHEY and SVGEGT. This CDR3 comprises 14 residues. Trimming removed 4 bases at V and 0 bases at J, with 10 bases between. CDR3 nucleotide sequence: TGTGCCAGCAGTTCATGGACTACCTCCTACGAGCAGTACTTC. Amino acids: CASSSWTTSYEQYF.

This clonotype was recorded many times. This chain uses TRBV9 with TRBJ2-1; D remains unclear. CDR1 is SGDLS and CDR2 is YYNGEE in the germline V gene. The V gene lost 5 bases and the J gene lost 9 bases, with 15 bases spanning the gap. This CDR3 is 13 amino acids long. CDR3 loop: CASRPDSLAEQFF. For the CDR3, the DNA is TGTGCCAGCAGACCCGACTCCCTCGCTGAGCAGTTCTTC.

This clonotype showed up many times. The CDR3 nucleotides read TGTGCCAGCAGTTTAACTAGCGGGAGGAAGGATGAGCAGTTCTTC. Translation: CASSLTSGRKDEQFF. J is TRBJ2-1 and V is TRBV28; 12 bases are a match to TRBD2. Germline loops: CDR1 MDHEN, CDR2 SYDVKM. J lost 8 bases, V lost 2 bases, and 4 bases had no gene match. The CDR3 runs to 15 residues.

Notes on this clonotype: A much more abundant neighbour one base away suggests this may be a read error. The V call is TRBV24-1, the J call TRBJ2-1; 7 nucleotides line up with TRBD1. Germline trimming cut 10 bases from V and 1 base from J; bases unmatched to any gene: 3. This CDR3 is built from 13 residues. Germline CDR1 KGHDR, CDR2 SFDVKD. Here the CDR3 DNA reads TGTGCCACTGCGACAGGGTCCTACAATGAGCAGTTCTTC. Its protein is CATATGSYNEQFF.

The gene calls are TRBV19 and TRBJ2-1; TRBD2 matches 8 bases. V shed 10 bases and J 3 bases; nucleotides not matched to a gene: 5. Germline V CDR1 and CDR2: LNHDA, SQIVND (reference sequence). The CDR3 is made up of 13 amino acids. The CDR3: CATRLALYNEQFF. CDR3 nucleotides: TGTGCCACCCGACTAGCGCTCTACAATGAGCAGTTCTTC.

In its sample, this clonotype was seen a few times. The CDR3 bases are TGTGCCAGCAGTTTTGGCGGGAGGGCCTACGAGCAGTACTTC. Translating it yields CASSFGGRAYEQYF. The V call is TRBV28, the J call TRBJ2-7; the match to TRBD2 covers 9 bases. CDR3 length equals 14 residues. Looked up from germline, CDR1 is MDHEN and CDR2 is SYDVKM. With V trimmed by 3 bases and J by 2 bases, 2 bases remained unmatched.

This clonotype was counted a few times. The chain has TRBV29-1 and TRBJ2-2; TRBD2 agrees at 8 bases. There are 15 residues in the CDR3. J lost 6 bases, V lost 0 bases, and 6 bases had no gene match. Germline-derived CDR1 and CDR2 are SQVTM and ANQGSEA. CDR3 region: CSVEDGSGSAGELFF. CDR3 coding DNA: TGCAGCGTTGAAGATGGGAGCGGGAGTGCCGGGGAGCTGTTTTTT.

In its sample, this clonotype was seen many times. This rearrangement joins TRBV9 to TRBJ1-2, with D unclear. The CDR3 loop spans 16 amino acids. Trimming left V 0 bases short and J 6 bases short, with 18 bases between. Germline CDR1 and CDR2: SGDLS and YYNGEE. The CDR3 bases are TGTGCCAGCAGCGTAGATGGCATGGCAGTTTATGATGGCTACACCTTC. Its translation: CASSVDGMAVYDGYTF. Supplemented by reference TRBV9 and TRBJ1-2, the full variable domain reads DSGVTQTPKHLITATGQRVTLRCSPRSGDLSVYWYQQSLDQGLQFLIQYYNGEERAKGNILERFSAQQFPDLHSELNLSSLELGDSALYFCASSVDGMAVYDGYTFGSGTRLTVV.

As for this clonotype: A much larger clone differs from this one at a single base, so this may be a read error. The CDR3 carries no conserved terminal phenylalanine or tryptophan, so it likely arises from a read error. The chain recombines TRBV2 with TRBJ1-5; 8 bases are a match to TRBD1. Germline CDR1 SNHLY, CDR2 FYNNEI. The CDR3 is made up of 16 amino acids. V trimming: 3 bases; J trimming: 5 bases; junction bases outside the gene matches: 9. The CDR3 DNA sequence: TGTGCCAGCAGTGACCCCCTCGACAGGGGAGATCAGCCCCAGCATCTT. Translating it yields CASSDPLDRGDQPQHL.

The J gene is TRBJ1-5, the V gene TRBV28, with D perhaps matching TRBD1 (5 bases). This CDR3 spans 15 amino acids. V was clipped by 1 base and J by 1 base, with 8 bases between them. Germline-derived CDR1 and CDR2 are MDHEN and SYDVKM. CDR3 sequence: CASSLYQGSNQPQHF. The CDR3 DNA follows: TGTGCCAGCAGTTTATACCAGGGAAGCAATCAGCCCCAGCATTTT. Full variable domain (outside the CDR3, taken from reference TRBV28 and TRBJ1-5): DVKVTQSSRYLVKRTGEKVFLECVQDMDHENMFWYRQDPGLGLRLIYFSYDVKMKEKGDIPEGYSVSREKKERFSLILESASTNQTSMYLCASSLYQGSNQPQHFGDGTRLSIL.

This clonotype was recorded many times. CDR3 coding DNA: TGTGCCAGCAGCTCCGAGGTCAGGGTCGGCTTGCAGCCCCAGCATTTT. Translation: CASSSEVRVGLQPQHF. V usage is TRBV7-8 and J usage is TRBJ1-5; D perhaps matches TRBD1 (5 bases). This CDR3 region has 16 residues. CDR1 and CDR2 from the germline V gene are SGHVS and FQNEAQ. V was shortened by 4 bases and J by 7 bases, with 20 bases between the two germline ends.

This clonotype has only a few counts. The chain carries TRBV15 and TRBJ1-1, with a tentative D call TRBD1 (5 bases). Trimming left V 1 base short and J 1 base short, with 10 bases between. Germline CDR1 reads LNHNV; CDR2 reads YYDKDF (reference sequence). The CDR3 covers 15 residues. CDR3: CATSRGRDSNTEAFF. In DNA form, the CDR3 reads TGTGCCACCAGCAGAGGTAGGGACTCGAACACTGAAGCTTTCTTT.

In its sample, this clonotype was seen many times. J is TRBJ2-7 and V is TRBV20-1; 9 bases align to TRBD1. Looked up from germline, CDR1 is DFQATT and CDR2 is SNEGSKA (reference sequence). V lost 5 bases and J lost 4; bases outside the gene matches: 9. The CDR3 is 14 amino acids. CDR3 loop: CSAQRTGVGYEQYF. The CDR3 nucleotides read TGCAGTGCTCAGCGGACAGGGGTAGGTTACGAGCAGTACTTC.

This clonotype was observed a few times. The chain uses TRBV7-3 and TRBJ2-3; 7 bases map to TRBD2. Germline lookup yields CDR1 SGHTA and CDR2 FQGTGA. Trimming cost V 6 bases and J 0 bases; bases outside gene matches: 6. The CDR3 spans 15 residues. DNA of the CDR3: TGTGCCAGCAGTTCCGGCGGGAGAAGCACAGATACGCAGTATTTT. It specifies CASSSGGRSTDTQYF.

This clonotype has more than one count but fewer than ten. V and J are TRBV7-2 and TRBJ2-2, with 9 bases lining up with TRBD2. This CDR3 region has 17 residues. Germline V lookup: CDR1 SGHTA, CDR2 FQGNSA. Unmatched junction bases numbered 12, after V lost 3 bases and J lost 7 bases. The CDR3 loop reads CASSLNGGRASGGELFF. The DNA for the CDR3 is TGTGCCAGCAGCTTGAATGGCGGGAGGGCCTCTGGCGGGGAGCTGTTTTTT.

This clonotype was detected ten times or more. The CDR3 loop reads CASSSPGYGYTF. The CDR3 coding sequence is TGTGCCAGCAGCTCCCCGGGCTATGGCTACACCTTC. The chain is built from TRBV7-9 and TRBJ1-2; no clear D gene. CDR1 is SEHNR, CDR2 FQNEAQ, per germline (reference sequence). Trimming shortened V by 4 bases and J by 4 bases, and 7 bases separated the two germline ends. The CDR3 has 12 amino acids.

This clonotype was recorded at least ten times. The chain recombines TRBV29-1 with TRBJ1-3, with D possibly matching TRBD1 (5 bases). Trimming stripped 5 bases from V and 4 bases from J, with 12 bases between. The CDR3 has 13 residues. Per the germline V gene, CDR1 is SQVTM and CDR2 is ANQGSEA. CDR3 DNA sequence: TGCAGCGTTTTCTTAGGGGCCGGAAACACCATATATTTT. The encoded protein is CSVFLGAGNTIYF.